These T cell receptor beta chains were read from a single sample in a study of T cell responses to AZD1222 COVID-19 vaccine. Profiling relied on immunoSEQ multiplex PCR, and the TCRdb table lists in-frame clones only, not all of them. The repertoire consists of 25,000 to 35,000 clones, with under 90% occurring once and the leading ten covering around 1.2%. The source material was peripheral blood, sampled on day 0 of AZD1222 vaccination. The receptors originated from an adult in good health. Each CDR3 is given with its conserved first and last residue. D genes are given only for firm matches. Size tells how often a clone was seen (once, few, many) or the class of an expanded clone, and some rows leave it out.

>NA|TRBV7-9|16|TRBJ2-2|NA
CASSLPGLANTGELFF
TGTGCCAGCAGCTTACCAGGACTGGCGAACACCGGGGAGCTGTTTTTT
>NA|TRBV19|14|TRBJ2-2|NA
CASKKLANTGELFF
TGTGCCAGTAAAAAACTAGCGAACACCGGGGAGCTGTTTTTT
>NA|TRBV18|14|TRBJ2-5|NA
CASSLQGGGETQYF
TGTGCCAGCTCACTACAGGGTGGAGGAGAGACCCAGTACTTC
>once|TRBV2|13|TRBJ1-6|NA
CASSEEGNSPLHF
TGTGCCAGCAGTGAAGAAGGCAATTCACCCCTCCACTTT
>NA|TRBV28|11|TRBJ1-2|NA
CASNLMGGYTF
TGTGCCAGCAACCTTATGGGCGGCTACACCTTC
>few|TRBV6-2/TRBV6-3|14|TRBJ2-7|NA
CASSYEVRGHEQYF
TGTGCCAGCAGTTACGAGGTCAGGGGCCACGAGCAGTACTTC
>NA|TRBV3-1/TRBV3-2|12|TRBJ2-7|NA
CASSQESYEQYF
TGTGCCAGCAGCCAAGAGTCGTACGAGCAGTACTTC
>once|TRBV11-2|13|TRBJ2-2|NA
CASSFSNTGELFF
TGTGCCAGCAGCTTCAGTAACACCGGGGAGCTGTTTTTT
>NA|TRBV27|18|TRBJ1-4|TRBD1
CASSSGLFRQGAKEKLFF
TGTGCCAGCAGCTCCGGGTTATTCCGACAGGGGGCCAAGGAAAAACTGTTTTTT
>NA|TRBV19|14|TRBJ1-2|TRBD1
CASSSPDRGYGYTF
TGTGCCAGTAGTTCCCCGGACAGGGGGTATGGCTACACCTTC
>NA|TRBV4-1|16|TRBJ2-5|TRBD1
CASSPLGDRASGTQYF
TGCGCCAGCAGCCCCCTCGGGGACAGGGCCTCCGGGACCCAGTACTTC
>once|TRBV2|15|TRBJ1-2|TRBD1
CASSPQDRGIYGYTF
TGTGCCAGCAGTCCCCAGGACAGGGGGATCTATGGCTACACCTTC
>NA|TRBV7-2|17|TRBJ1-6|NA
CASSVNFVGSYNSPLHF
TGTGCCAGCAGCGTAAATTTCGTCGGTTCCTATAATTCACCCCTCCACTTT
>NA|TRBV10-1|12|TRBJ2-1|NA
CASSEQGNEQFF
TGCGCCAGCAGTGAGCAGGGGAATGAGCAGTTCTTC
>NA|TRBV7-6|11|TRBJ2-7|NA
CASSSGSEQYF
TGTGCCAGCAGCTCAGGGTCCGAGCAGTACTTC
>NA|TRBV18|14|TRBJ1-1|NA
CASSLQEWAGEAFF
TGTGCCAGCTCACTACAGGAATGGGCTGGTGAAGCTTTCTTT
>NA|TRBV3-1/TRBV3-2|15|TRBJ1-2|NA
CASSHVAELHYGYTF
TGTGCCAGCAGCCATGTGGCAGAGCTACACTATGGCTACACCTTC
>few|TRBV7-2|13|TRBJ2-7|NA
CASSSRGDYEQYF
TGTGCCAGCAGCTCCCGCGGGGACTACGAGCAGTACTTC
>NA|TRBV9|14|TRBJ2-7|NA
CASSVGAATYEQYF
TGTGCCAGCAGCGTCGGTGCTGCAACCTACGAGCAGTACTTC
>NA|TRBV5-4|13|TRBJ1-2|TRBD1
CASSSTGDEGYTF
TGTGCCAGCAGCTCGACAGGGGATGAAGGCTACACCTTC
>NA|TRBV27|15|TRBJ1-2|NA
CASSLSTNSNYGYTF
TGTGCCAGCAGTTTATCGACTAACTCTAACTATGGCTACACCTTC
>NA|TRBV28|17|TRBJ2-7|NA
CASSSPGLSVSSYEQYF
TGTGCCAGCAGTTCGCCGGGACTTTCAGTCAGCTCCTACGAGCAGTACTTC
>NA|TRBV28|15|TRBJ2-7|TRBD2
CASSLTSGNSYEQYF
TGTGCCAGCTCCTTGACTAGCGGGAACTCTTACGAGCAGTACTTC
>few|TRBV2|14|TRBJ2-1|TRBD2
CASSAGTSVNEQFF
TGTGCCAGCAGTGCCGGAACTAGCGTCAATGAGCAGTTCTTC
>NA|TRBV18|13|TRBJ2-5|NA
CASSPTHQETQYF
TGTGCCAGCTCACCCACACACCAAGAGACCCAGTACTTC
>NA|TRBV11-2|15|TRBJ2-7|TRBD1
CASSLRDRGFYEQYF
TGTGCCAGCAGCTTAAGGGACAGGGGCTTCTACGAGCAGTACTTC
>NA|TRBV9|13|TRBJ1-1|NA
CAIVARFRTEAFF
TGTGCCATAGTCGCACGGTTTAGGACTGAAGCTTTCTTT
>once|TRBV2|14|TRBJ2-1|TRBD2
CAGKTSGRHNEQFF
TGTGCCGGTAAGACTAGCGGGAGGCACAATGAGCAGTTCTTC
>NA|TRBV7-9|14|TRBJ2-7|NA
CASSLLPGTYEQYF
TGTGCCAGCAGCTTATTGCCAGGGACCTACGAGCAGTACTTC
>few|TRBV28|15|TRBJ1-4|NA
CASSLRTTQIEKLFF
TGTGCCAGCAGTTTAAGGACAACCCAAATTGAAAAACTGTTTTTT
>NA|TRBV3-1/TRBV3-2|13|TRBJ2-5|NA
CASSRVPKETQYF
TGTGCCAGCAGCCGGGTCCCTAAAGAGACCCAGTACTTC
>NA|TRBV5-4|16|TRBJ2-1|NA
CASSLTGAGEGNEQFF
TGTGCCAGCAGCTTAACCGGGGCAGGGGAGGGTAATGAGCAGTTCTTC
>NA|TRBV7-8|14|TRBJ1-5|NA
CASSLDRTLRPQHF
TGTGCCAGCAGCCTCGACAGGACTCTGAGGCCCCAGCATTTT
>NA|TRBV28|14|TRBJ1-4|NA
CASSLSQGGEKLFF
TGTGCCAGCAGTTTAAGTCAGGGAGGAGAAAAACTGTTTTTT
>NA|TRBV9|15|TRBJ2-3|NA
CASSVGFLSTDTQYF
TGTGCTAGCAGCGTGGGCTTTCTTAGCACAGATACGCAGTATTTT
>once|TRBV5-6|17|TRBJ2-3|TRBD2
CASSPLGTSGITDTQYF
TGTGCCAGCAGCCCTCTAGGGACTAGCGGAATCACAGATACGCAGTATTTT
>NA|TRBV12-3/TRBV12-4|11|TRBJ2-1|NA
CASSYYNEQFF
TGTGCCAGCAGCTACTACAATGAGCAGTTCTTC
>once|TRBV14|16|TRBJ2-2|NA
CASSYSGSSRAGELFF
TGTGCCAGCAGCTACTCGGGGTCCTCTAGGGCCGGGGAGCTGTTTTTT
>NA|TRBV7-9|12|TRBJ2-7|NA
CASSLEVGEQYF
TGTGCCAGCAGCTTAGAGGTGGGGGAGCAGTACTTC
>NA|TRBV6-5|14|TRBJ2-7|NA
CASSYSGTAPEQYF
TGTGCCAGCAGTTACTCCGGGACTGCACCCGAGCAGTACTTC
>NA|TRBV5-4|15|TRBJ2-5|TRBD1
CASSLGTGYQETQYF
TGTGCCAGCAGCTTGGGGACAGGTTACCAAGAGACCCAGTACTTC
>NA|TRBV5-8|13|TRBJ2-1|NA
CASSLAGNNEQFF
TGTGCCAGCAGCTTGGCTGGTAACAATGAGCAGTTCTTC